The present T cell receptor beta chain was sequenced within a study of prognosis after radiotherapy for stage I lung cancer listed by TCRdb under 2021. For the study in its entirety: Between April 2018 and early 2019, 20 or so patients with stage I NSCLC were enrolled in Nanjing, China. Newly diagnosed primary stage I lung tumors were found in fourteen patients, while oligometastatic NSCLC after surgical resection of the primary tumor was found in about 5. SBRT was not combined with any concurrent therapy in any patient. Squamous cell carcinoma histology was identified in seven patients, and adenocarcinoma histology was identified in twelve patients. The cohort was made up of about a dozen men and over 5 women, with a median age of around 78 years and an age range of 53 to 84 years. Every patient was deemed medically inoperable, approximately 11 because of comorbidities and six to eight because they refused surgery. Using image-guided IMRT or VMAT, SBRT was delivered in 3 to 5 fractions at a biologically effective dose of at least 100 Gy. Peripheral blood TCR beta repertoires were profiled in stage I NSCLC patients before and after stereotactic body radiotherapy, and the study then linked these repertoires to distant failure. Four of the 19 patients developed distant metastases after SBRT, at a median of around 7 months; the other 15 showed no significant progression. A total of about 38 blood samples from 19 patients were sequenced, with one sample obtained before and one obtained after SBRT for each patient. Results the study describes overall, beyond this receptor: After SBRT, the number of unique TCR clones decreased (median roughly 10,000 before versus about 7,000 after; Wilcoxon paired P=0.011). TRBV and TRBJ usage frequencies reportedly differed by metastasis status, in two V genes at baseline and in nine V and two J genes after SBRT. Whether the expanded TCR clones were tumor-specific was not determined. All reported P values were unadjusted for multiple comparisons. The small cohort and short follow-up limited the study, so independent validation of the findings is needed. Post-SBRT Shannon entropy and its change from baseline were lower in patients who developed distant metastases; baseline Shannon entropy was not associated with metastases.

This clonotype has a single count. Its specific antigen is unknown. The sample holds no much larger clone one base away, and base qualities are not on file. One read offers little support. A history of other malignancies or of prior chemotherapy or radiotherapy was absent in all patients, and node-negative disease was shown on CT and PET/CT in all patients. At each of two time points, six milliliters of peripheral venous blood were collected into EDTA tubes. PBMCs were isolated by Ficoll-Paque Plus density-gradient centrifugation. Right after collection, samples were kept at -80 degrees C until analysis. Two rounds of multiplex PCR were performed to amplify the TCR beta CDR3 region from genomic DNA. In the first round of PCR, primers specific to each TRBV and TRBJ gene were used, and the primer sequences are filed in Chinese patent CN105087789A. Universal primers were used in the second round of PCR. The Roche High Pure PCR Template Preparation Kit was used to extract genomic DNA from frozen PBMCs. Paired-end sequencing with 151 bp reads was performed on the libraries using an Illumina HiSeq 3000. The authors' pipeline ran thus. CutAdapt was used to remove raw reads lacking the multiplex PCR primer sequences. PEAR was used to merge high-quality paired reads into contigs. TRB V, D and J gene segments were assigned to each contig with MiXCR by alignment to reference sequences. To remove sequencing errors, CDR3 sequences were clustered according to base quality and sequence similarity. Diversity was calculated as Shannon entropy divided by the natural log of the number of productive TCR sequences. To get clonality, Shannon entropy was divided by the natural log of the number of unique clonotypes, and that result was subtracted from one. The Youden index of ROC curves was used to select progression-free survival cut-offs for repertoire metrics, and analyses were performed in R 3.5.3. TCRdb applied fastp at Q25 and MiXCR to the public reads, then kept only in-frame beta chains. Each record represents a unique CDR3 protein, reported with the most common genes and DNA among its rows. It is TCRdb's table, rather than the study itself, that gives the V and J calls and clone size. For this sample there are roughly 30,000 distinct CDR3 sequences; about 41% appear just once. The biggest ten clones account for about 32% of the sample.

V sheds 5 bases and J sheds 0 bases, leaving 13 bases between their ends. Its CDR3 holds 15 amino acids, cysteine through phenylalanine. Of all the DNA, just the CDR3 is kept, 45 bases in frame from base 1. From the germline V gene (reference sequence), CDR1 is SGHAT and CDR2 is FQDESV. This chain is built from TRBV11-1 and TRBJ1-1, with the D gene too uncertain to name. The sequencing here drew on PBMCs, taken before or after stereotactic body radiation therapy (not recorded which). This receptor was taken from a donor over 45 with non-small cell lung cancer. The CDR3 protein: CASSTGRVMNTEAFF. The DNA reads TGTGCCAGCAGCACCGGTAGGGTCATGAACACTGAAGCTTTCTTT.